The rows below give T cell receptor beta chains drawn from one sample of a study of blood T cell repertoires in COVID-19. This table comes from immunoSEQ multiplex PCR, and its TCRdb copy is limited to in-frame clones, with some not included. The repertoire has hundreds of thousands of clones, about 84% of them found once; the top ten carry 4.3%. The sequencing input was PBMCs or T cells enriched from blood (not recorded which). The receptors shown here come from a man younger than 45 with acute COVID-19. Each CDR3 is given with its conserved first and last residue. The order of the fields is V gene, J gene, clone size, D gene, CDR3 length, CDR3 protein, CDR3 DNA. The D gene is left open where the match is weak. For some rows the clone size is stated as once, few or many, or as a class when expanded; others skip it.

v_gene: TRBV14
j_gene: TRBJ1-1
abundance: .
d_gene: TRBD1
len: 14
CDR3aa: CASSQAGQGFGAFF
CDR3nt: TGTGCCAGCAGCCAAGCAGGACAGGGATTTGGCGCTTTCTTT

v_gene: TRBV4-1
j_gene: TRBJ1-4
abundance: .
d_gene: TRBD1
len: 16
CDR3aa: CASSQGWTGFNEKLFF
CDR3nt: TGCGCCAGCAGCCAGGGATGGACAGGATTTAATGAAAAACTGTTTTTT

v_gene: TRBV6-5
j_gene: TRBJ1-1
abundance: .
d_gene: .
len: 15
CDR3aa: CASRKTGVENTEAFF
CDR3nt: TGTGCCAGCAGAAAGACAGGAGTGGAGAACACTGAAGCTTTCTTT

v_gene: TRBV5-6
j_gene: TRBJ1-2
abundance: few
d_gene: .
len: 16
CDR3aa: CASSSGRTGTKAGYTF
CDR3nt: TGTGCCAGCAGCTCGGGACGAACAGGGACCAAAGCGGGCTACACCTTC

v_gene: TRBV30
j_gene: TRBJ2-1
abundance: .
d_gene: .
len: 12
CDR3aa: CAWKGHYNEQFF
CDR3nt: TGTGCCTGGAAGGGACACTACAATGAGCAGTTCTTC

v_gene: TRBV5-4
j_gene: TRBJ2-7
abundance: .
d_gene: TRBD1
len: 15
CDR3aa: CASSRTGSSSYEQYF
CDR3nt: TGTGCCAGCAGCAGGACAGGATCTAGCTCCTACGAGCAGTACTTC

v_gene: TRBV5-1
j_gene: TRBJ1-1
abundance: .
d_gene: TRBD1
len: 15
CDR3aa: CASGPLGTENTEAFF
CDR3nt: TGCGCCAGCGGGCCCCTCGGGACAGAAAACACTGAAGCTTTCTTT

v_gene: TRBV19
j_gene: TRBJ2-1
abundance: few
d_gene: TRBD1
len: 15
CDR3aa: CASSLTGVSYNEQFF
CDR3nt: TGTGCCAGTAGTCTCACAGGGGTATCCTACAATGAGCAGTTCTTC

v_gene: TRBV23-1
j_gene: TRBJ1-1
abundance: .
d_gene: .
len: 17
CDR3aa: CASSQSGRSFMNTEAFF
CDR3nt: TGCGCCAGCAGTCAATCGGGCAGGTCCTTCATGAACACTGAAGCTTTCTTT

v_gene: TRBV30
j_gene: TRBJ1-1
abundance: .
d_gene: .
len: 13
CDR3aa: CAWDMAVGSEAFF
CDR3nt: TGTGCCTGGGACATGGCTGTGGGGAGTGAAGCTTTCTTT

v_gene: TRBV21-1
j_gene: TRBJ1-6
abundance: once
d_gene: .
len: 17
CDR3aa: CASSKERDRGENSPLHF
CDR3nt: TGTGCCAGCAGCAAAGAACGGGACAGGGGAGAGAATTCACCCCTCCACTTT

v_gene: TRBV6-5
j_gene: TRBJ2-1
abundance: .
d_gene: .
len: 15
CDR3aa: CASMRARSRASEQFF
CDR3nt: TGTGCCAGCATGAGGGCAAGGTCTAGGGCGAGTGAGCAGTTCTTC

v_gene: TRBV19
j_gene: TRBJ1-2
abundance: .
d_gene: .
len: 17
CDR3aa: CASSIEGGTGFLYGYTF
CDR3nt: TGTGCCAGTAGTATAGAGGGCGGAACAGGGTTTTTGTATGGCTACACCTTC

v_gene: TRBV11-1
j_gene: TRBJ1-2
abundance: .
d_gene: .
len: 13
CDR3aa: CASSLESGIGYTF
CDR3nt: TGTGCCAGCAGCTTAGAGTCAGGAATTGGCTACACCTTC

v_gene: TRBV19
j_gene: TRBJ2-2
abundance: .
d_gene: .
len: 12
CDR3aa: CASSISTGELFF
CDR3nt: TGTGCCAGTAGTATCTCCACCGGGGAGCTGTTTTTT

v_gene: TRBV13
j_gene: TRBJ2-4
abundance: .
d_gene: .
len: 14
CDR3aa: CASSAVDGGNIQYF
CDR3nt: TGTGCCAGCAGCGCCGTAGATGGCGGAAACATTCAGTACTTC

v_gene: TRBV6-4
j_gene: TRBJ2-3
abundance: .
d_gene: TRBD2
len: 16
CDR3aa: CASRKETSGGADTQYF
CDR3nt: TGTGCCAGCAGAAAAGAGACTAGCGGGGGGGCGGATACGCAGTATTTT

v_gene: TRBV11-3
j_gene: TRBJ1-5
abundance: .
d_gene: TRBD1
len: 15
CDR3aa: CASSQDGTGNQPQHF
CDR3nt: TGTGCCAGCAGCCAAGACGGGACAGGGAATCAGCCCCAGCATTTT

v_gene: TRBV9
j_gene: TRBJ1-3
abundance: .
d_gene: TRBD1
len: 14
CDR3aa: CASSDRDSRNTIYF
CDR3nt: TGTGCCAGCAGCGACCGGGACAGTCGAAACACCATATATTTT

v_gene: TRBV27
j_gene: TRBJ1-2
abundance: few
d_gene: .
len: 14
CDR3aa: CASSFQGQGYGYTF
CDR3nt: TGTGCCAGCAGTTTTCAGGGGCAGGGCTATGGCTACACCTTC

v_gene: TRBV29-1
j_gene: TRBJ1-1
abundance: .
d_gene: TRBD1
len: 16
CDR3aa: CSVEGLSGTGARGAFF
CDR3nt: TGCAGCGTTGAAGGACTTTCCGGGACAGGGGCCAGGGGGGCTTTCTTT

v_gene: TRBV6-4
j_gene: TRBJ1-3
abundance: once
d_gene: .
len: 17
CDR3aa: CASSDSGETFSGNTIYF
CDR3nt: TGTGCCAGCAGTGACTCGGGAGAAACCTTCTCTGGAAACACCATATATTTT

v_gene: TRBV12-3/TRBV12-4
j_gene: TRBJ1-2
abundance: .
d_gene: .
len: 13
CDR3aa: CASSFTPGDGYTF
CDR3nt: TGTGCCAGCAGTTTTACCCCAGGGGATGGCTACACCTTC

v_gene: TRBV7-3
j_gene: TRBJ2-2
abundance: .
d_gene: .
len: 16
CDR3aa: CASSLMPSANTGELFF
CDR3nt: TGTGCCAGCAGCTTAATGCCTAGCGCGAACACCGGGGAGCTGTTTTTT

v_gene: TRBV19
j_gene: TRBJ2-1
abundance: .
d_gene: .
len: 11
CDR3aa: CARSRAREQFF
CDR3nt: TGTGCCAGATCTAGAGCGCGTGAGCAGTTCTTC

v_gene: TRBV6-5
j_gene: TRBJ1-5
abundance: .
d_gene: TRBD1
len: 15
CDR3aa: CASRLQGDSNQPQHF
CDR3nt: TGTGCCAGCAGGCTACAGGGGGATAGCAATCAGCCCCAGCATTTT

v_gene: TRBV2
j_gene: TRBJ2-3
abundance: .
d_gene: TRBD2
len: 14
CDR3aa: CASERGLSTDTQYF
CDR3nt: TGTGCCAGTGAGCGGGGACTAAGCACAGATACGCAGTATTTT

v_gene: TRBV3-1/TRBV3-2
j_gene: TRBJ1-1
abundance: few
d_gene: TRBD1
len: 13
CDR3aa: CASSQRTGEGAFF
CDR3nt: TGTGCCAGCAGCCAAAGGACAGGGGAGGGAGCTTTCTTT

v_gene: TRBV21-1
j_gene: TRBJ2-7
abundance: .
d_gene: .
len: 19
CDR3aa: CASSSQGGTSVIALYEQYF
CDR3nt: TGTGCCAGCAGCTCCCAAGGGGGGACTAGCGTTATTGCCCTCTACGAGCAGTACTTC